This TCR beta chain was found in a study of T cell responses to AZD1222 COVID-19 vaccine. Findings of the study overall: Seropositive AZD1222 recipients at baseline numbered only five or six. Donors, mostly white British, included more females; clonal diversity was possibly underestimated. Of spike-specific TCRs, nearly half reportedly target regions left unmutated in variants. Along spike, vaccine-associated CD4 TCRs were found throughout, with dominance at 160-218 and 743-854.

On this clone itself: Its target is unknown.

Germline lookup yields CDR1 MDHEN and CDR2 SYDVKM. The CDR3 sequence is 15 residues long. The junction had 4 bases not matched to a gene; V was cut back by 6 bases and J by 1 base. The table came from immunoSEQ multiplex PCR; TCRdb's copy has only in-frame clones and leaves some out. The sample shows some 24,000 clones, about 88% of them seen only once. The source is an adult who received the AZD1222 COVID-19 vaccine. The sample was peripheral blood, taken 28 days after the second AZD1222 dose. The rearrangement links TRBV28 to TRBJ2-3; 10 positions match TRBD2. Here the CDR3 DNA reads TGTGCCAGCAGCTCCCTAGCGGGGGGCACAGATACGCAGTATTTT. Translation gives CASSSLAGGTDTQYF.